The 14 T cell receptor beta chains below were found in one sample sequenced in a study of blood T cell repertoires in COVID-19. The method was immunoSEQ multiplex PCR; TCRdb's version includes in-frame clones alone and lacks a portion of them. Of 140,000 to 150,000 clones in the sample, about 90% were seen once. What was sequenced was peripheral blood. Receptor source: a man older than 75 with acute or convalescent COVID-19.

The chain is built from TRBV6-5 and TRBJ1-2, with a weak D call TRBD1 (5 bases). Trimming took 10 bases from V and 8 from J, leaving 20 bases between them. Germline V gene sequence: CDR1 MNHEY, CDR2 SVGAGI. This CDR3 has 13 amino acids. The CDR3 DNA reads TGTGCCACTTCCTCTCCTGGGGGGAAGGGCTACACCTTC. Encoded protein: CATSSPGGKGYTF.

The chain recombines TRBV7-8 with TRBJ2-1, with D tentatively TRBD2 (5 bases). The V end lost 0 bases, the J end lost 7 bases, and 13 bases lay between the germline ends. Germline-derived CDR1 and CDR2 are SGHVS and FQNEAQ. This CDR3 is built from 15 residues. As DNA, the CDR3 is TGTGCCAGCAGCTTAGCGGGAGCCTCGGGAAATGAGCAGTTCTTC. This gives the protein CASSLAGASGNEQFF. The full variable domain, completed using reference TRBV7-8 and TRBJ2-1, is GAGVSQSPRYKVAKRGQDVALRCDPISGHVSLFWYQQALGQGPEFLTYFQNEAQLDKSGLPSDRFFAERPEGSVSTLKIQRTQQEDSAVYLCASSLAGASGNEQFFGPGTRLTVL.

V and J are TRBV6-5 and TRBJ2-7; maybe TRBD2 (5 bases). Trimming cost V 8 bases and J 7 bases, with 15 bases left between them. This CDR3 has 12 residues. Germline CDR1 reads MNHEY; CDR2 reads SVGAGI. The DNA for the CDR3 is TGTGCCAGCCTCGTCGGAGCGGCGGAGCAGTACTTC. The encoded protein is CASLVGAAEQYF.

The rearrangement uses TRBV5-1 and TRBJ2-7, with no clear D. Germline V CDR1 and CDR2: SGHRS, YFSETQ. CDR3 length: 13 amino acids. V lost 0 bases, J lost 3 bases, and 7 bases lay in between. CDR3 in amino acids: CASSLAPHYEQYF. CDR3 DNA sequence: TGCGCCAGCAGCTTGGCTCCACACTACGAGCAGTACTTC.

The V gene is TRBV11-2, the J gene TRBJ1-2, with a tentative D call TRBD1 (6 bases). Looked up from germline, CDR1 is SGHAT and CDR2 is FQNNGV. CDR3 size: 16 residues. Trimming left V 3 bases short and J 6 bases short, with 20 bases between. CDR3 in DNA: TGTGCCAGCAGCTTGGGCTGGGAACAGGGAAGAGATGGCTACACCTTC. Translating it yields CASSLGWEQGRDGYTF.

In its sample, this clone was seen many times. The sample holds other DNA sequences that translate to the same CDR3. The gene calls are TRBV19 and TRBJ2-2; maybe TRBD2 (5 bases). Germline loops: CDR1 LNHDA, CDR2 SQIVND (reference sequence). The V end was cut by 6 bases, the J end by 1 base, with 9 bases between. The CDR3 sequence is 14 residues long. As DNA, the CDR3 is TGTGCCAGTAGCTATCGGGGGAACACCGGGGAGCTGTTTTTT. Amino acids: CASSYRGNTGELFF.

DNA of the CDR3: TGTGCCAGTAGTCACTCCGGGACAGGGGCCTACTACGAGCAGTACTTC. Residues: CASSHSGTGAYYEQYF. The chain couples TRBV19 to TRBJ2-7, with 10 bases fitting TRBD1. The CDR3 runs to 16 residues. V gave up 5 bases and J gave up 3 bases; unmatched junction bases: 10. CDR1 and CDR2 from the germline V gene are LNHDA and SQIVND (reference sequence).

DNA for the CDR3: TGTGCCAGCAGCGCGGGAGGAGGGGGGACTGAAGCTTTCTTT. Amino acid sequence: CASSAGGGGTEAFF. The V gene is TRBV5-5, the J gene TRBJ1-1, with D possibly matching TRBD1 (6 bases). CDR1 is SGHKS, CDR2 YYEKEE, per germline (reference sequence). The length of the CDR3 is 14 residues. V was trimmed by 4 bases and J by 5 bases, leaving 15 bases between them. The variable domain in full, completed from reference TRBV5-5 and TRBJ1-1, reads DAGVTQSPTHLIKTRGQQVTLRCSPISGHKSVSWYQQVLGQGPQFIFQYYEKEERGRGNFPDRFSARQFPNYSSELNVNALLLGDSALYLCASSAGGGGTEAFFGQGTRLTVV.

The CDR3 here is CASKLSNTGELFF. CDR3 coding DNA: TGTGCCAGTAAACTGTCGAACACCGGGGAGCTGTTTTTT. V gene TRBV19 combines with J gene TRBJ2-2; D gene uncertain. With 7 bases removed from V and 0 bases from J, the gap between germline ends came to 6 bases. CDR1 and CDR2 (germline): LNHDA, SQIVND (reference sequence). The CDR3 length is 13 residues.

CDR3 residues: CASSTGGVNNEQFF. For the CDR3, the DNA is TGTGCCAGTAGTACCGGCGGGGTTAACAATGAGCAGTTCTTC. The chain links TRBV19 to TRBJ2-1, with TRBD2 as a possible D gene (6 bases). Trimming shortened V by 4 bases and J by 5 bases, and 12 bases separated the two germline ends. This CDR3 has 14 residues. CDR1 LNHDA and CDR2 SQIVND come from the germline V gene (reference sequence).

The chain carries TRBV12-3 or TRBV12-4 and TRBJ1-2, with 8 bases fitting TRBD1. With 10 bases clipped from V and 4 bases from J, the junction kept 5 bases outside the gene matches. The CDR3 is 12 amino acids. CDR3 loop: CATRQGLYGYTF. The CDR3 DNA is TGTGCCACCCGACAGGGGCTCTATGGCTACACCTTC.

The V gene is TRBV27, the J gene TRBJ2-6, with TRBD1 matching 7 bases. This CDR3 has 17 amino acids. CDR1 is MNHEY and CDR2 is SMNVEV in the germline V gene (reference sequence). V gave up 5 bases and J gave up 2 bases; unmatched junction bases: 9. The CDR3: CASSARDSWTGANVLTF. CDR3 bases: TGTGCCAGCAGTGCCCGGGACAGCTGGACTGGGGCCAACGTCCTGACTTTC.

The chain is built from TRBV27 and TRBJ1-4, with 7 positions matching TRBD1. The CDR3 is 15 residues long. Trimming took 5 bases from V and 7 from J; bases not matched to a gene: 10. Germline loops: CDR1 MNHEY, CDR2 SMNVEV (reference sequence). CDR3 in DNA: TGTGCCAGCAGTAGCTCCAGAGGGGGCTTTGAAAAACTGTTTTTT. Translated, it gives CASSSSRGGFEKLFF.

For this clone: Within the sample, other DNA sequences also encode this same CDR3. This sequence joins TRBV12-3 or TRBV12-4 and TRBJ1-2, with 9 bases lining up with TRBD1. V shed 6 bases, J shed 4 bases, and the junction held 3 bases outside the gene matches. The CDR3 runs to 13 residues. The CDR3 spells CASSRTGVYGYTF. The CDR3 bases are TGTGCCAGCAGCAGGACAGGGGTCTATGGCTACACCTTC.